This T cell receptor (beta chain) was sequenced for a study of blood T cell repertoires in COVID-19. Germline CDR1 LGHDT, CDR2 YNNKEL (reference sequence). The length of the CDR3 is 15 residues. The junction had 6 bases not matched to a gene; V was cut back by 4 bases and J by 3 bases. Sequencing was performed with immunoSEQ multiplex PCR; in TCRdb, only in-frame clones are kept and a portion is missing. The sample holds 70,000 to 95,000 clones, around 82% seen once. The chain is built from TRBV3-1 (or the pseudogene TRBV3-2) and TRBJ2-7, with 10 nucleotides matching TRBD1. The source material was peripheral blood. The TCR comes from a human donor in a cohort sampled during active COVID-19. The CDR3, as DNA: TGTGCCAGCAGCCTTCGCGGGACAGGGGACTACGAGCAGTACTTC. As protein: CASSLRGTGDYEQYF.